This T cell receptor (beta chain) was recovered during a study of cytomegalovirus exposure and HLA in healthy donors. Details on this clone: Its antigen is still unknown.

The germline V gene encodes CDR1 LNHDA and CDR2 SQIVND (reference sequence). V trimming: 3 bases; J trimming: 4 bases; junction bases outside the gene matches: 7. This CDR3 spans 16 amino acids. Primers included in the PCR were 60 Vbeta and 13 Jbeta primers. This table comes from immunoSEQ multiplex PCR, and its TCRdb copy is limited to in-frame clones, with some not included. The sample carries about 120,000 clones, 75% to 85% recorded once. Whole-study findings and limits: Among the most significant clusters, several appeared linked to common viral pathogens in a later analysis.

Material for sequencing was PBMCs. The TCR comes from a man in his thirties or forties in good health and CMV-seronegative. The rearrangement joins TRBV19 to TRBJ2-3; 10 nucleotides line up with TRBD2. DNA of the CDR3: TGTGCCAGTAGTATCCGAACTAGCGGGATTGCAGATACGCAGTATTTT. Translation gives CASSIRTSGIADTQYF. Supplemented by reference TRBV19 and TRBJ2-3, the full variable domain reads DGGITQSPKYLFRKEGQNVTLSCEQNLNHDAMYWYRQDPGQGLRLIYYSQIVNDFQKGDIAEGYSVSREKKESFPLTVTSAQKNPTAFYLCASSIRTSGIADTQYFGPGTRLTVL.